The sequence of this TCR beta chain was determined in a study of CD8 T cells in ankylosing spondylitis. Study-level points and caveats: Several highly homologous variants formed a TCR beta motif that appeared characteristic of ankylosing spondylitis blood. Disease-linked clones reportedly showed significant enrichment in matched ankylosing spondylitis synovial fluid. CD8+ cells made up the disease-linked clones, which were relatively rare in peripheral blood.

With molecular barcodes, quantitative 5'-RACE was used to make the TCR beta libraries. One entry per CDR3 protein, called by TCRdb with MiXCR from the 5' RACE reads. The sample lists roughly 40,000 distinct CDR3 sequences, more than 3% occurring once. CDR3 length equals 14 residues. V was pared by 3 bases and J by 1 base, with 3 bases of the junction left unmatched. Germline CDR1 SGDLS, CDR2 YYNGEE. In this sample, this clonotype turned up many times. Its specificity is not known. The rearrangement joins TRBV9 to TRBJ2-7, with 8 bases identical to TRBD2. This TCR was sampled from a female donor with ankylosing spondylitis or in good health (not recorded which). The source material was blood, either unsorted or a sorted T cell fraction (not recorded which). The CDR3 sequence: CASSGSGASYEQYF. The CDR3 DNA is TGTGCCAGCAGCGGTAGCGGGGCTTCCTACGAGCAGTACTTC.